This TCR beta chain was profiled in a study of shared clonotypes between healthy human individuals. V lost 1 base to trimming and J lost 5 bases, with 17 bases between them. This CDR3 is 16 amino acids long. Looked up from germline, CDR1 is SGHRS and CDR2 is YFSETQ. This table comes from immunoSEQ multiplex PCR, and its TCRdb copy is limited to in-frame clones, with some not included. The profile shows under 650,000 clones, about 95% of them singletons. The study separated CD4+ cells into CD45RA+ naive and CD45RA-negative memory subsets. Sequencing used naive CD4+ T cells sorted from blood. Subset described: CD45RA+ positively selected. The sequence came from a woman aged 30 to 39 in good health. This rearrangement joins TRBV5-1 to TRBJ2-3, with D maybe TRBD2 (6 bases). This CDR3 is CASSLSLGGVGDTQYF. Written as DNA, the CDR3 is TGCGCCAGCAGCTTGTCCCTGGGGGGAGTTGGAGATACGCAGTATTTT.